This record concerns one TCR beta chain sequence. Here immunoSEQ multiplex PCR was the method, and the copy in TCRdb shows in-frame clones only, minus some. This table has about 89,000 clones, 60% to 85% appearing once. The CDR3 is made up of 19 amino acids. V lost 2 bases, J lost 7 bases, and 16 bases stayed unmatched. The germline CDR1 and CDR2 sequences are SGHVS and FNYEAQ. This sample was taken from a study of blood T cell repertoires in COVID-19. Study context: There were acute and convalescent COVID-19 samples, and they came from the United States, Italy and Spain. Sources were T cells, B-cell-depleted T cells, or PBMCs; the material itself was cDNA or gDNA.

V and J are TRBV7-6 and TRBJ2-7; 14 nucleotides line up with TRBD2. The sequence derives from a human donor in a cohort sampled during active COVID-19. The source material was peripheral blood. CDR3 sequence reads: CASSLLFGTSGRGAGEQYF. The CDR3 DNA sequence: TGTGCCAGCAGCTTACTTTTTGGGACTAGCGGGAGAGGAGCGGGGGAGCAGTACTTC.